The clone carrying this T cell receptor (beta chain) is a singleton in its sample. The sample originates from a study of blood T cell repertoires in COVID-19. Study information: Sources were T cells, B-cell-depleted T cells, or PBMCs; the material itself was cDNA or gDNA.

Sequenced by immunoSEQ multiplex PCR; TCRdb stores in-frame clones only, minus some. The sample consists of about 130,000 clones, 70% to 90% of them appearing once. Looked up from germline, CDR1 is KGHSH and CDR2 is LQKENI. This CDR3 spans 19 amino acids. V lost 5 bases and J lost 6; bases outside the gene matches: 22. V and J are TRBV18 and TRBJ2-3, with TRBD1 matching 8 bases. The specimen sequenced was peripheral blood. This receptor was obtained from a woman between 50 and 59 years old who had recovered from COVID-19. The CDR3 bases are TGTGCCAGCTCAACCCAAGGGACAGGCGGATCAATCTGGAGGGATACGCAGTATTTT. This gives the protein CASSTQGTGGSIWRDTQYF. The entire variable domain, with the rest obtained from reference TRBV18 and TRBJ2-3, is as follows: NAGVMQNPRHLVRRRGQEARLRCSPMKGHSHVYWYRQLPEEGLKFMVYLQKENIIDESGMPKERFSAEFPKEGPSILRIQQVVRGDSAAYFCASSTQGTGGSIWRDTQYFGPGTRLTVL.